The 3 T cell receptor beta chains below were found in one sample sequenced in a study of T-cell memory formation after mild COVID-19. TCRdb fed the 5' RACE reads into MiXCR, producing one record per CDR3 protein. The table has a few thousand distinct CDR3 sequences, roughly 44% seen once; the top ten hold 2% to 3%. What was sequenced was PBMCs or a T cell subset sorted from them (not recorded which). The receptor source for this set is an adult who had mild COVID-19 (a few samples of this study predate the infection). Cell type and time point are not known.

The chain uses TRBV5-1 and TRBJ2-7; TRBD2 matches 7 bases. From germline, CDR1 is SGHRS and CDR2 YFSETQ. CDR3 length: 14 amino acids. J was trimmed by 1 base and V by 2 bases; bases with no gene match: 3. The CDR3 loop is CASSFAGVSYEQYF. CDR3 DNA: TGCGCCAGCAGCTTCGCGGGGGTTTCCTACGAGCAGTACTTC.

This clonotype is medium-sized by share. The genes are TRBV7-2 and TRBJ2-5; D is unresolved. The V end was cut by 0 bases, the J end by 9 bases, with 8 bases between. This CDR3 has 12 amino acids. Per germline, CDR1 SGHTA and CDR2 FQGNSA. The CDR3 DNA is TGTGCCAGCAGCTTAGCCCCCAGTCCCCAGTACTTC. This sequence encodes CASSLAPSPQYF.

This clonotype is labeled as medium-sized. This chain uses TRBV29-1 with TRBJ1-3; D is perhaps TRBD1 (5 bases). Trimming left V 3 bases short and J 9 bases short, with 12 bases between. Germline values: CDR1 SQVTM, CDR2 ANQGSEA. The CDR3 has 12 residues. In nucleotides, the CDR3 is TGCAGCGTTGAGTCCCAGGGAGCCACCATATATTTT. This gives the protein CSVESQGATIYF.